Each of the 3 T cell receptor beta chains below was sequenced from the same sample in a study of T cell responses to AZD1222 COVID-19 vaccine. The repertoire was sequenced with immunoSEQ multiplex PCR; TCRdb's copy has only in-frame clones and lacks some. This table has approximately 140,000 clones, around nine tenths appearing once. The source was peripheral blood, collected on day 0 of AZD1222 vaccination. These receptors all stem from an adult in good health.

This clone came up once. The chain has TRBV7-6 and TRBJ1-5; possibly TRBD1 for D (6 bases). This CDR3 has 12 amino acids. Germline CDR1 and CDR2: SGHVS and FNYEAQ. Trimming took 4 bases from V and 9 from J, leaving 10 bases between them. As DNA, the CDR3 is TGTGCCAGCAGCTACGGACAGCCGCCCCAGCATTTT. This sequence encodes CASSYGQPPQHF.

The gene calls are TRBV28 and TRBJ1-4, with 12 bases matching TRBD1. J lost 2 bases, V lost 6 bases, and 7 bases had no gene match. The CDR3 is made up of 17 amino acids. CDR1 and CDR2 from the germline V gene are MDHEN and SYDVKM. The DNA of the CDR3 is TGTGCCAGCAGCGAATCCGGGACAGGGGGCACTAATGAAAAACTGTTTTTT. It encodes CASSESGTGGTNEKLFF.

The rearrangement links TRBV7-2 to TRBJ1-3; D is possibly TRBD1 (6 bases). CDR1 SGHTA and CDR2 FQGNSA come from the germline V gene. The CDR3 is made up of 13 amino acids. Trimming removed 5 bases from V and 6 bases from J, with 11 bases in between. CDR3 sequence (DNA): TGTGCCAGCAGCCCTACAGGGATAAACACCATATATTTT. It translates to CASSPTGINTIYF.